Presented here are 9 T cell receptor beta chains from one specimen sequenced in a study of T cells in Graves' hyperthyroidism and ophthalmopathy. Amplified TCR beta CDR3 regions derived from RNA transcripts. Using the HTBI primer set, a first-round RT-PCR was run on the TCR CDR3. TCRdb ran MiXCR on the multiplex PCR reads and lists one entry per CDR3 protein. The sample consists of around 520,000 distinct CDR3 sequences, 11% to 15% of them appearing once. Sequenced: blood. The receptors were sampled from a woman aged 40 to 49 with Graves' hyperthyroidism.

V usage is TRBV6-2 or TRBV6-3 and J usage is TRBJ2-1, with 8 bases matching TRBD2. This CDR3 region has 15 residues. The germline gives CDR1 MNHEY, CDR2 SVGEGT. V shed 6 bases, J shed 8 bases, and the junction held 12 bases outside the gene matches. The CDR3 region is CASSVEGSGMYEQFF. The CDR3 DNA is TGTGCCAGCAGCGTCGAAGGTAGCGGGATGTATGAGCAGTTCTTC.

The table lists this clonotype with many counts. The rearrangement uses TRBV28 and TRBJ2-6, with D possibly TRBD2 on 6 matching bases. Germline CDR1 MDHEN, CDR2 SYDVKM. V dropped 2 bases and J dropped 3 bases, with 17 bases sitting between them. CDR3 size: 18 residues. CDR3 sequence (DNA): TGTGCCAGCAGTTTACCCGGGACTGCCTCTGGTGGGGCCAACGTCCTGACTTTC. Its protein product is CASSLPGTASGGANVLTF.

This clonotype was observed many times. The J gene is TRBJ1-1, the V gene TRBV18; D gene unclear. V lost 6 bases to trimming and J lost 3 bases, with 11 bases between them. This CDR3 has 13 residues. The germline V gene has CDR1 KGHSH and CDR2 LQKENI. The CDR3: CASSPLGDTEAFF. The CDR3 nucleotides read TGTGCCAGCTCCCCGTTGGGAGACACTGAAGCTTTCTTT.

This chain connects TRBV12-5 to TRBJ2-4, with D possibly TRBD2 on 6 matching bases. The ends were cut back, 4 bases at V and 2 bases at J, with 9 bases in the middle. From germline, CDR1 is LGHNT and CDR2 FRNRAP. This CDR3 region has 14 residues. CDR3 amino acids: CASGYGGSKNIQYF. The CDR3 DNA sequence: TGTGCTAGTGGTTATGGGGGGTCCAAAAACATTCAGTACTTC.

This chain connects TRBV24-1 to TRBJ2-1; D uncertain. The CDR3 is 12 residues long. From germline, CDR1 is KGHDR and CDR2 SFDVKD. The V end was cut by 9 bases, the J end by 15 bases, with 20 bases between. In DNA, the CDR3 is TGTGCCACCCGGACGCCAACCAAGGAAGGGTTCTTC. It is translated as CATRTPTKEGFF.

The sample holds many counts of this clonotype. The chain joins TRBV9 to TRBJ2-5, with D tentatively TRBD2 (5 bases). Germline-derived CDR1 and CDR2 are SGDLS and YYNGEE. The V end was cut by 4 bases, the J end by 11 bases, with 18 bases between. This CDR3 has 13 amino acids. The CDR3 DNA reads as TGTGCCAGCAGCCGCAGAGACGGGGTCCGTCAGTACTTC. Its protein product is CASSRRDGVRQYF. Variable domain in full (rest from reference TRBV9 and TRBJ2-5): DSGVTQTPKHLITATGQRVTLRCSPRSGDLSVYWYQQSLDQGLQFLIQYYNGEERAKGNILERFSAQQFPDLHSELNLSSLELGDSALYFCASSRRDGVRQYFGPGTRLLVL.

This clonotype was counted many times. V gene TRBV27 combines with J gene TRBJ2-2; TRBD1 aligns across 8 bases. Germline trimming cut 4 bases from V and 3 bases from J; bases unmatched to any gene: 7. The CDR3 is 16 amino acids. Germline V gives CDR1 MNHEY, CDR2 SMNVEV (reference sequence). In nucleotides, the CDR3 is TGTGCCAGCAGTTGGGTGGCAGGGGGCTACACCGGGGAGCTGTTTTTT. Amino acids: CASSWVAGGYTGELFF.

The rearrangement joins TRBV29-1 to TRBJ2-7; TRBD1 matches 9 bases. CDR3 length equals 15 residues. Germline loops: CDR1 SQVTM, CDR2 ANQGSEA. J gave up 2 bases and V 4 bases, and 9 bases lay outside the gene matches. This CDR3 is CSVAGGTGTTYEQYF. CDR3 sequence (DNA): TGCAGCGTTGCCGGCGGGACAGGGACCACCTACGAGCAGTACTTC.

This chain links TRBV19 with TRBJ1-5, with D tentatively TRBD1 (5 bases). The CDR3 has 17 amino acids. Per germline, CDR1 LNHDA and CDR2 SQIVND (reference sequence). V dropped 5 bases and J dropped 0 bases, with 17 bases sitting between them. This CDR3 reads CASSRGGTFDSNQPQHF. The DNA of the CDR3 is TGTGCCAGTAGTCGGGGGGGAACCTTCGATAGCAATCAGCCCCAGCATTTT.